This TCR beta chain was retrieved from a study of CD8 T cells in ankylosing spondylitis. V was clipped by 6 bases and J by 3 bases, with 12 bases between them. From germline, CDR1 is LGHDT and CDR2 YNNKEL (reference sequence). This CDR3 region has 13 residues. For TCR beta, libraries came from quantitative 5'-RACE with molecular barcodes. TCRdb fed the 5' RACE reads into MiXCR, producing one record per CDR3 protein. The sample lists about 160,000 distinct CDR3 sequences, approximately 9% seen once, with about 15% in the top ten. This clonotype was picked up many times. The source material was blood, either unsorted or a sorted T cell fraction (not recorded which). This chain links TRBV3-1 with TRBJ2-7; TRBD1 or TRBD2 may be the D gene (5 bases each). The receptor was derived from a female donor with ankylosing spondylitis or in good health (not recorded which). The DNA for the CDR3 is TGTGCCAGCAGTCCGGGACCAGGCTACGAGCAGTACTTC. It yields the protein CASSPGPGYEQYF.